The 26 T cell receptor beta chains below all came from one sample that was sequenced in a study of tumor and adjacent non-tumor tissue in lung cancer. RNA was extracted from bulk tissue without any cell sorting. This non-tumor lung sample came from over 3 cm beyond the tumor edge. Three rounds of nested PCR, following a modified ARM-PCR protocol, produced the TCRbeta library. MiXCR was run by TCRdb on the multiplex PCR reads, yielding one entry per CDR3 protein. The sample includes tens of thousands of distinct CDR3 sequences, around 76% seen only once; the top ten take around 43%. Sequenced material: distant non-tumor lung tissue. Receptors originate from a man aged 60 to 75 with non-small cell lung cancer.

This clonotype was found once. The chain's CDR3 is CASCLACEQFF. CDR3 sequence (DNA): TGTGCCAGTTGCCTGGCATGTGAGCAGTTCTTC. The genes are TRBV2 and TRBJ2-1; D uncertain. There are 11 residues in the CDR3. Trimming removed 9 bases from V and 9 bases from J, with 12 bases in between. CDR1 SNHLY and CDR2 FYNNEI come from the germline V gene.

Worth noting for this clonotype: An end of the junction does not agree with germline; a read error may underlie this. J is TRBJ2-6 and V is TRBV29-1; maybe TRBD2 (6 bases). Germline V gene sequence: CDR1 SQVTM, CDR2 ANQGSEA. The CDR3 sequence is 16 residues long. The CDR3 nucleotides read TGCAGCGTTGCAGTCTTTCGGGGGTCCAGGGCCAACGTCCTGACTTTT. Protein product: CSVAVFRGSRANVLTF.

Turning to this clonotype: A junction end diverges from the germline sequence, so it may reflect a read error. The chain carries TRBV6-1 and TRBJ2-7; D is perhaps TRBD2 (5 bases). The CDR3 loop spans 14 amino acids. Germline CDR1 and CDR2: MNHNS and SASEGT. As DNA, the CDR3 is TGTGCCAGCAGTGAAGTGGCGGAAGACTATGAGCTGTACTTC. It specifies CASSEVAEDYELYF.

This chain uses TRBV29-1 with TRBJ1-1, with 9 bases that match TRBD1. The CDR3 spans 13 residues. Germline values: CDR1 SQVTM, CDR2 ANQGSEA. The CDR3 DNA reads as TGCCGCGCCTCGACAGGGGGTGACACTGAAGCTTTCTTT. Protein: CRASTGGDTEAFF.

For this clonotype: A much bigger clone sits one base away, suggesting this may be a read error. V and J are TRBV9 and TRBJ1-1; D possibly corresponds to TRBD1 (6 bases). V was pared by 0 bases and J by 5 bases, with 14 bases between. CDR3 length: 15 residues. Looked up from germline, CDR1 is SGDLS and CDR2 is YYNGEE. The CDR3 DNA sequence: TGTGCCAGCAGCGTAGGGTGGACAGTGGAGACTGAAGCTTTCTTT. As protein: CASSVGWTVETEAFF. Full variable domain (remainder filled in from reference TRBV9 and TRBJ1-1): DSGVTQTPKHLITATGQRVTLRCSPRSGDLSVYWYQQSLDQGLQFLIQYYNGEERAKGNILERFSAQQFPDLHSELNLSSLELGDSALYFCASSVGWTVETEAFFGQGTRLTVV.

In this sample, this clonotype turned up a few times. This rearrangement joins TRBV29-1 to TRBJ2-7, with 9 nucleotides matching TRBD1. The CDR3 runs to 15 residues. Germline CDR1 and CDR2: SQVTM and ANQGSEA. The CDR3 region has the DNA TGCAATGCAACAAGGGGGGGACAGGGTTCCCATGAGCAGTACTTC. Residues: CNATRGGQGSHEQYF.

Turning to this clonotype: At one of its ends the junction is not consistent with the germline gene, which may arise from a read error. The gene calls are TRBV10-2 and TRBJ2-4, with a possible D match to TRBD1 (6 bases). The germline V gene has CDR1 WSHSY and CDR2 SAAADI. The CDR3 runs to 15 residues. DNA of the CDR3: TGTGCCAGCAGTAGAGAGGGGGAAGCCAAAAACATTCAGTACTTC. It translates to CASSREGEAKNIQYF.

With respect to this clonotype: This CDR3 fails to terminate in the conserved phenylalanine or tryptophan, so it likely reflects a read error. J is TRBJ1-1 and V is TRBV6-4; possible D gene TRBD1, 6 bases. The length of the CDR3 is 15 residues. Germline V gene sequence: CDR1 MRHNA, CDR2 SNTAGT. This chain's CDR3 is CSSKNEDSMNTEAFV. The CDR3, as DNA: TGTTCCAGCAAAAACGAGGACAGCATGAACACTGAAGCTTTCGTT.

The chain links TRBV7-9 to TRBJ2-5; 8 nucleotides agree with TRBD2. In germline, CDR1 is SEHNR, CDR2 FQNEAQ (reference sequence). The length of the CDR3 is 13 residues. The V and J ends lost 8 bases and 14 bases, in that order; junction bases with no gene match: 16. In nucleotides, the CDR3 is TGTGCCAGCGCTACTAGCGGCGGGGAGACCCCATACTTC. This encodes CASATSGGETPYF.

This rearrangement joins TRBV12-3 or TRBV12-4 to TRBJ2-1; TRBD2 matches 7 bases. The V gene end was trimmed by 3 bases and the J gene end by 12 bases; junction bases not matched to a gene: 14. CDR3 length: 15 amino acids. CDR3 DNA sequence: TGTGCCAGCAGTTTTCCTCAGCGGGACCACATTATGCAGTTCTTC. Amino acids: CASSFPQRDHIMQFF.

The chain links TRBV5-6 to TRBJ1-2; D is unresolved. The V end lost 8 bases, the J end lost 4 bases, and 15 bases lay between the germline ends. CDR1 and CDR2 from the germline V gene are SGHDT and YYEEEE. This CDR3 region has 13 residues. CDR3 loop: CASSPIEVYGYTF. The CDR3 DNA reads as TGTGCCAGTAGCCCGATAGAGGTCTATGGCTACACCTTC.

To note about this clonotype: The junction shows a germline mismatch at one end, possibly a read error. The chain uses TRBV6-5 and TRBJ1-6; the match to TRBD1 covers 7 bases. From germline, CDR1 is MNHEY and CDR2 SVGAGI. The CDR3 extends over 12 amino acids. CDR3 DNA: TGTGTCAGCAGTCCAGGGGGTTCACCTCTCCACTTT. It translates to CVSSPGGSPLHF.

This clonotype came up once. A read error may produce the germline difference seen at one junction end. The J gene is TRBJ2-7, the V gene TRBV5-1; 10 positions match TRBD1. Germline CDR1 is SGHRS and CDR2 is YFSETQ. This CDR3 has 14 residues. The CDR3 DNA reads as TGCGCTAGCAGCGCCGGGACAGGGGCTTCCGAGCGATACTTC. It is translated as CASSAGTGASERYF.

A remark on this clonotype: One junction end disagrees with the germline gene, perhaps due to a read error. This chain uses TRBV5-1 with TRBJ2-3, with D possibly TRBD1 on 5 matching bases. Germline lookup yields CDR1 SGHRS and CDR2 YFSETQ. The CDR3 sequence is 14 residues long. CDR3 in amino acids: CASSPRVSTDTKYF. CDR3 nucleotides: TGCGCCAGCAGCCCCAGGGTGAGCACAGATACGAAGTATTTT. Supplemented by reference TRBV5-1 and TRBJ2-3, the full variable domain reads KAGVTQTPRYLIKTRGQQVTLSCSPISGHRSVSWYQQTPGQGLQFLFEYFSETQRNKGNFPGRFSGRQFSNSRSEMNVSTLELGDSALYLCASSPRVSTDTKYFGPGTRLTVL.

For the CDR3, the DNA is TGTGCCACCCAGCTAGCGGGAGTGTGCAATGAGCAGTTCTTC. As protein: CATQLAGVCNEQFF. The chain couples TRBV11-2 to TRBJ2-1, with 10 bases that match TRBD2. The CDR3 has 14 residues. Losses at the gene ends were 10 bases for V and 6 bases for J; bases not matched to a gene: 9. CDR1 is SGHAT and CDR2 is FQNNGV in the germline V gene. Full variable domain (missing parts from reference TRBV11-2 and TRBJ2-1): EAGVAQSPRYKIIEKRQSVAFWCNPISGHATLYWYQQILGQGPKLLIQFQNNGVVDDSQLPKDRFSAERLKGVDSTLKIQPAKLEDSAVYLCATQLAGVCNEQFFGPGTRLTVL.

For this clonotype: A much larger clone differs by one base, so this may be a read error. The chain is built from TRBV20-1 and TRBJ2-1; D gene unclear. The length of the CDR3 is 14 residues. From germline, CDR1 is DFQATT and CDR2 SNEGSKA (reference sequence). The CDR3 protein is CSARGERYYNEQLF. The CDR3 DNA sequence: TGCAGTGCTAGAGGCGAACGATACTACAATGAGCAGCTCTTC.

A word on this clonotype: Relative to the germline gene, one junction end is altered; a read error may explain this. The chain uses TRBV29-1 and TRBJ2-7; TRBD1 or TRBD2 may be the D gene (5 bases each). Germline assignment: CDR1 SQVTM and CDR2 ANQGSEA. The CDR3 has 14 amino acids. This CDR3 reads CSIEDTEGSYEQYF. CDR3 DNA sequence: TGCAGCATTGAAGACACAGAGGGGTCCTACGAGCAATACTTC.

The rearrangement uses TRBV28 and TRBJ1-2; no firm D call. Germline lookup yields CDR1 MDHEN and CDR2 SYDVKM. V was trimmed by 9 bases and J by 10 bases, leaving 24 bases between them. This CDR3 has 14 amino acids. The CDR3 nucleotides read TGTGCCAGAAATCCACTAGGCACCAAAAATGACTACACCTTC. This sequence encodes CARNPLGTKNDYTF.

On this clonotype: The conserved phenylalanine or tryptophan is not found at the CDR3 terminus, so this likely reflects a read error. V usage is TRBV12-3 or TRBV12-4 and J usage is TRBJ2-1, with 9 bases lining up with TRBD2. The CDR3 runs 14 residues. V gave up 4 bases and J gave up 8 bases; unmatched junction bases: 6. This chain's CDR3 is CASSSGLANDEQFL. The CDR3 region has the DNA TGTGCCAGCAGTTCAGGACTAGCGAACGATGAGCAGTTCTTG.

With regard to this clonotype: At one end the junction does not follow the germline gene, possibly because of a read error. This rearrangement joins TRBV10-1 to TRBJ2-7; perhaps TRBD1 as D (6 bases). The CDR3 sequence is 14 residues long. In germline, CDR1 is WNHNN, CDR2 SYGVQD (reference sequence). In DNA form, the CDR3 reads TGCGCCAGCAGCCTGGACAGCGTATCCTACGAGCAGTATTTC. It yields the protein CASSLDSVSYEQYF.

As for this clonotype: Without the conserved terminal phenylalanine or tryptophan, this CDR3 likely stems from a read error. CDR3 region: CASRRQGGNNYGYTI. Written as DNA, the CDR3 is TGTGCCAGCCGTCGACAGGGTGGGAATAATTATGGCTACACCATC. The rearrangement uses TRBV6-5 and TRBJ1-2, with 7 bases identical to TRBD1. This CDR3 has 15 residues. In germline, CDR1 is MNHEY, CDR2 SVGAGI. With V trimmed by 8 bases and J by 5 bases, 14 bases remained unmatched.

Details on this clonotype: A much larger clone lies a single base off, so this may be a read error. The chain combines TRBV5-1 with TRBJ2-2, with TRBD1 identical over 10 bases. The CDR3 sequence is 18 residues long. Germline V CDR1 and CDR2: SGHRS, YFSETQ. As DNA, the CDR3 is TGCGCCAGCAGCTTGGAGTGGGACAGGGGTTATAGCACCAGGGAGCTGTTTTTT. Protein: CASSLEWDRGYSTRELFF.

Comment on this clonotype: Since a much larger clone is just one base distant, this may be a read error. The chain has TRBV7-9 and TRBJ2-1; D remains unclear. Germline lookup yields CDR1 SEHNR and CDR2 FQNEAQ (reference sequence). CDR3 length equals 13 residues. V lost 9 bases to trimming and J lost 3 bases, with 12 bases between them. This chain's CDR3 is CARSTDVYNEQFF. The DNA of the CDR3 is TGTGCCAGGAGCACAGACGTCTACAATGAGCAGTTCTTC. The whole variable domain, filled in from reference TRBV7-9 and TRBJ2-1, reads DTGVSQNPRHKITKRGQNVTFRCDPISEHNRLYWYRQTLGQGPEFLTYFQNEAQLEKSRLLSDRFSAERPKGSFSTLEIQRTEQGDSAMYLCARSTDVYNEQFFGPGTRLTVL.

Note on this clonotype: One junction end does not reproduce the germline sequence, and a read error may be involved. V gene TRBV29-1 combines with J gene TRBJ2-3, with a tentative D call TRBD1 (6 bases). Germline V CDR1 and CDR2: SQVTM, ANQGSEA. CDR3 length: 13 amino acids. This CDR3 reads CSVRDRRTETQYF. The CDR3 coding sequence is TGCAGCGTAAGGGACCGAAGGACAGAAACGCAGTATTTT.

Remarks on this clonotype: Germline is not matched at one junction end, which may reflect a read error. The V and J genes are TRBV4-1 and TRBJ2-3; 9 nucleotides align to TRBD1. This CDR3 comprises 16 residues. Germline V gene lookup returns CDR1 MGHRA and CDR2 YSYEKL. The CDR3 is CASSQGTGDMSDMQYF. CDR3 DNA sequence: TGCGCCAGCAGCCAAGGGACAGGGGATATGTCAGATATGCAGTATTTT.

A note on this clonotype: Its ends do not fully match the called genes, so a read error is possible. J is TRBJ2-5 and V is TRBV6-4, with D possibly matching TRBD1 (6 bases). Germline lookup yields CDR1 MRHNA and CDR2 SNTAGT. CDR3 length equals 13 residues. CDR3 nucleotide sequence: TGTGCCAACAGTAGGACAGCCCAGGAGACCCAGTACTTC. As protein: CANSRTAQETQYF.